Listed below are T cell receptor beta chains from one sample, sequenced in a study of long-term antiretroviral therapy in people with HIV. The repertoire was sequenced with immunoSEQ multiplex PCR; TCRdb's copy has only in-frame clones and lacks some. This sample has about 25,000 clones, with around 80% found just once. This specimen was unsorted PBMCs, taken 1.2 years after starting antiretroviral therapy. The source of these receptors is a woman in her thirties or forties with HIV. Each CDR3 is given with its conserved first and last residue. Each record gives: D gene, J gene, V gene, clone size, CDR3 protein, CDR3 DNA. A D gene is named only where the DNA matches it firmly. Clone size is stated in some rows and not others, as once, few, many or a class when expanded.

D: TRBD2
J: TRBJ2-7
V: TRBV30
size: .
CDR3: CAWSAPTSGRWEQYF
DNA: TGTGCCTGGAGCGCCCCGACTAGCGGGAGATGGGAGCAGTACTTC

D: .
J: TRBJ2-7
V: TRBV5-1
size: few
CDR3: CASSGGPGETYEQYF
DNA: TGCGCCAGCAGCGGGGGACCGGGGGAGACCTACGAGCAGTACTTC

D: TRBD2
J: TRBJ2-1
V: TRBV27
size: .
CDR3: CASSPASGGAYNEQFF
DNA: TGTGCCAGCAGTCCCGCTAGCGGGGGGGCCTACAATGAGCAGTTCTTC

D: TRBD1
J: TRBJ2-7
V: TRBV30
size: .
CDR3: CAGGTGKFEQYF
DNA: TGTGCCGGAGGGACAGGGAAATTCGAGCAGTACTTC

D: .
J: TRBJ1-2
V: TRBV4-1
size: .
CDR3: CASSQERVGYTF
DNA: TGCGCCAGCAGCCAAGAGAGAGTAGGCTACACCTTC

D: .
J: TRBJ1-2
V: TRBV25-1
size: .
CDR3: CASSETRAQGYTF
DNA: TGTGCCAGCAGTGAAACAAGGGCGCAGGGCTACACCTTC

D: TRBD2
J: TRBJ2-1
V: TRBV30
size: few
CDR3: CAWSVPRLAGDNEQFF
DNA: TGTGCCTGGAGTGTACCCCGACTAGCGGGGGACAATGAGCAGTTCTTC

D: TRBD1
J: TRBJ1-5
V: TRBV5-4
size: .
CDR3: CASSNRGNQPQHF
DNA: TGTGCCAGCAGCAACAGGGGGAACCAGCCCCAGCATTTT

D: TRBD1
J: TRBJ2-5
V: TRBV12-5
size: .
CDR3: CASGLGTGGSGETQYF
DNA: TGTGCTAGTGGTTTGGGGACAGGGGGCTCGGGGGAGACCCAGTACTTC

D: .
J: TRBJ1-2
V: TRBV29-1
size: .
CDR3: CSVIMYNRGFYGYTF
DNA: TGCAGCGTGATAATGTACAATAGGGGATTCTATGGCTACACCTTC

D: .
J: TRBJ1-1
V: TRBV29-1
size: .
CDR3: CSGRGGREAFF
DNA: TGCAGCGGACGGGGTGGCCGTGAAGCTTTCTTT

D: TRBD1
J: TRBJ1-1
V: TRBV30
size: once
CDR3: CAWSTTGFTEAFF
DNA: TGTGCCTGGAGCACGACAGGGTTCACTGAAGCTTTCTTT

D: TRBD1
J: TRBJ2-5
V: TRBV15
size: few
CDR3: CATSQGQEQETQYF
DNA: TGTGCCACCAGCCAGGGACAGGAACAAGAGACCCAGTACTTC

D: .
J: TRBJ1-5
V: TRBV5-5
size: .
CDR3: CASSSQDLLQPQHF
DNA: TGTGCCAGCAGCTCTCAGGACCTCCTTCAGCCCCAGCATTTT

D: .
J: TRBJ1-2
V: TRBV5-4
size: .
CDR3: CASSIFNREEHGYTF
DNA: TGTGCCAGCAGCATCTTCAACAGGGAAGAGCATGGCTACACCTTC

D: TRBD2
J: TRBJ2-2
V: TRBV19
size: .
CDR3: CASSIWLAGYTGELFF
DNA: TGTGCCAGTAGTATTTGGCTAGCGGGATACACCGGGGAGCTGTTTTTT

D: .
J: TRBJ2-3
V: TRBV5-1
size: .
CDR3: CASSLDGLESTDTQYF
DNA: TGCGCCAGCAGCTTGGATGGGTTGGAAAGCACAGATACGCAGTATTTT

D: TRBD1
J: TRBJ1-2
V: TRBV5-1
size: .
CDR3: CASSLASGGADYGYTF
DNA: TGCGCCAGCAGCTTGGCCTCAGGGGGGGCGGACTATGGCTACACCTTC

D: .
J: TRBJ1-2
V: TRBV6-5
size: once
CDR3: CASSYREESYGYTF
DNA: TGTGCCAGCAGTTACAGGGAAGAGAGCTATGGCTACACCTTC

D: .
J: TRBJ2-5
V: TRBV19
size: .
CDR3: CASSLTRWETQYF
DNA: TGTGCCAGTAGTTTGACGCGCTGGGAGACCCAGTACTTC

D: TRBD2
J: TRBJ2-3
V: TRBV5-4
size: .
CDR3: CASSLELAGLSTDTQYF
DNA: TGTGCCAGCAGCTTGGAACTAGCGGGGCTTAGCACAGATACGCAGTATTTT

D: .
J: TRBJ1-2
V: TRBV11-2
size: .
CDR3: CASSPPWRESGMDYGYTF
DNA: TGTGCCAGCAGCCCTCCATGGAGGGAGTCGGGGATGGACTATGGCTACACCTTC

D: TRBD1
J: TRBJ2-7
V: TRBV18
size: .
CDR3: CASSPPGTGSHEQYF
DNA: TGTGCCAGCTCACCACCCGGGACAGGGTCCCACGAGCAGTACTTC

D: .
J: TRBJ1-1
V: TRBV4-1
size: few
CDR3: CASSQDKVSLLRHTEAFF
DNA: TGCGCCAGCAGCCAAGATAAAGTTTCCCTTTTAAGGCACACTGAAGCTTTCTTT

D: .
J: TRBJ1-5
V: TRBV7-9
size: .
CDR3: CASSDPPSNQPQHF
DNA: TGTGCCAGCAGCGACCCACCGAGCAATCAGCCCCAGCATTTT

D: .
J: TRBJ1-1
V: TRBV10-3
size: .
CDR3: CATGGAGRTEAFF
DNA: TGTGCCACCGGGGGGGCTGGGAGGACTGAAGCTTTCTTT

D: .
J: TRBJ2-6
V: TRBV5-1
size: .
CDR3: CASSVQKTGANVLTF
DNA: TGCGCCAGCAGCGTACAGAAGACTGGGGCCAACGTCCTGACTTTC

D: .
J: TRBJ1-2
V: TRBV6-5
size: .
CDR3: CASSYSDRDWDGGYTF
DNA: TGTGCCAGCAGTTACTCGGACCGGGATTGGGATGGCGGCTACACCTTC

D: .
J: TRBJ2-1
V: TRBV13
size: .
CDR3: CASSLGELWSGLNNEQFF
DNA: TGTGCCAGCAGCTTAGGCGAGCTTTGGAGCGGTTTAAACAATGAGCAGTTCTTC

D: .
J: TRBJ2-1
V: TRBV5-5
size: once
CDR3: CASSRFGGPFGHEQFF
DNA: TGTGCCAGCAGCCGATTCGGTGGGCCCTTCGGACATGAGCAGTTCTTC

D: .
J: TRBJ2-2
V: TRBV10-3
size: once
CDR3: CAIKSAGNGGELFF
DNA: TGTGCCATCAAATCGGCAGGAAATGGGGGGGAGCTGTTTTTT